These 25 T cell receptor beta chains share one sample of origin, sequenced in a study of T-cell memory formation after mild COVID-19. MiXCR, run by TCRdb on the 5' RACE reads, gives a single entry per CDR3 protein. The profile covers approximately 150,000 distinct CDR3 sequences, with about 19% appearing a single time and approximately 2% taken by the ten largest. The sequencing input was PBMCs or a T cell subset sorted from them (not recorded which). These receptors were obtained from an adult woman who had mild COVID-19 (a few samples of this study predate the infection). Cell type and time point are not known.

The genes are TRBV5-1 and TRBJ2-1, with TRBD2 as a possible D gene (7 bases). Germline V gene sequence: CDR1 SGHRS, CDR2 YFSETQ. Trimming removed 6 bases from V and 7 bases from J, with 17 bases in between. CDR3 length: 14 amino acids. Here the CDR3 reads CASTEGGAGNEQFF. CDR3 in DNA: TGCGCCAGCACAGAGGGGGGGGCCGGGAATGAGCAGTTCTTC.

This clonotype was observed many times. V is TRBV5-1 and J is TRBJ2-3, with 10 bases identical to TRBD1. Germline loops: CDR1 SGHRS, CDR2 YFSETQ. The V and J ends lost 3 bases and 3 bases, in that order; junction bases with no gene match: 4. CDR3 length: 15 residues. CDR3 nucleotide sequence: TGCGCCAGCAGCTGGGGGACAGGGGAGACAGATACGCAGTATTTT. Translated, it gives CASSWGTGETDTQYF.

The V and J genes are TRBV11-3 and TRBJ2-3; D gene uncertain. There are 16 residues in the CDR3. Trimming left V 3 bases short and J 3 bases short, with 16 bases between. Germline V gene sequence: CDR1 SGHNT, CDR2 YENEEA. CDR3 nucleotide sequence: TGTGCCAGCAGCTTGGGAAGGGTGATGGGAACAGATACGCAGTATTTT. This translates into CASSLGRVMGTDTQYF.

This CDR3 reads CATSPSLAGGAVQFF. DNA for the CDR3: TGTGCCACCAGTCCAAGCCTAGCGGGAGGAGCCGTGCAGTTCTTC. This chain connects TRBV24-1 to TRBJ2-1, with 11 positions matching TRBD2. The length of the CDR3 is 15 residues. CDR1 is KGHDR and CDR2 is SFDVKD in the germline V gene. V was pared by 6 bases and J by 12 bases, with 12 bases of the junction left unmatched.

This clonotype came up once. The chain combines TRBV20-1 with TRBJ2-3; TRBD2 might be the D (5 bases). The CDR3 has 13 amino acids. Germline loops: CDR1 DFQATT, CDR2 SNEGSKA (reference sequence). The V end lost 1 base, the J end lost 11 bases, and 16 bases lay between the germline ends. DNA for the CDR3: TGCAGTGCTAGAGCTACCAGCGGTTTAGGGCAGTATTTT. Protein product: CSARATSGLGQYF.

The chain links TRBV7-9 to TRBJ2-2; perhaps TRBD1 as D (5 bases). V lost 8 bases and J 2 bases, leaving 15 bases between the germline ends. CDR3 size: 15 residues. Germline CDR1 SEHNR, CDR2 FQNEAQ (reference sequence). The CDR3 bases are TGTGCCAGCGTCGACAGCAGGAGTAACACCGGGGAGCTGTTTTTT. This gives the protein CASVDSRSNTGELFF.

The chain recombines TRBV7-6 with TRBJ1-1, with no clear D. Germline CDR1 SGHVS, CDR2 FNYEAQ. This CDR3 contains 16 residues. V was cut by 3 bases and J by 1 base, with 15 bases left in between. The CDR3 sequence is CASSFSVRPGNTEAFF. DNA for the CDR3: TGTGCCAGCAGCTTCTCCGTCAGACCGGGGAACACTGAAGCTTTCTTT.

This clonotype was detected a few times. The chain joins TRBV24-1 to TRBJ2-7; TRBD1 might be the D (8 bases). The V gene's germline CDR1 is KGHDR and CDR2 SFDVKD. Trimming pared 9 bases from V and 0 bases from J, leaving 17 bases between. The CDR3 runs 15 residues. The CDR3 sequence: CATHRGGHLSYEQYF. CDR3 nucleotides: TGTGCCACCCACAGGGGGGGACATCTCTCCTACGAGCAGTACTTC.

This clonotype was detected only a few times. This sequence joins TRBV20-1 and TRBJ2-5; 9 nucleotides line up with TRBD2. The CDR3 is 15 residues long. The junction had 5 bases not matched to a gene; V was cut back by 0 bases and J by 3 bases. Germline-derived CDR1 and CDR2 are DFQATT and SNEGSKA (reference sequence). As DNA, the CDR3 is TGCAGTGCTAGAGATCTGCGACTAGCGGAAGAGACCCAGTACTTC. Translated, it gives CSARDLRLAEETQYF.

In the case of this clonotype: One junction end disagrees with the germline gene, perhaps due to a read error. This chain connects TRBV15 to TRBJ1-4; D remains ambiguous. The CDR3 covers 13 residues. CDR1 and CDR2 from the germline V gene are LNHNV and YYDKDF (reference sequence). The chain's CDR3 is CATSRDLHRDIVF. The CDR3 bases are TGTGCCACCAGCAGAGATCTGCACCGGGATATTGTTTTT.

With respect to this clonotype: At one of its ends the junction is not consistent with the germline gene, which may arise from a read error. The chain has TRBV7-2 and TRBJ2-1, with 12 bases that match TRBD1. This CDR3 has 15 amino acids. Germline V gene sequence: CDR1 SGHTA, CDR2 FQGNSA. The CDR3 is CASSLGQGAYNAQFF. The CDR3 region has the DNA TGTGCCAGCAGCTTGGGACAGGGGGCCTACAATGCGCAGTTCTTC.

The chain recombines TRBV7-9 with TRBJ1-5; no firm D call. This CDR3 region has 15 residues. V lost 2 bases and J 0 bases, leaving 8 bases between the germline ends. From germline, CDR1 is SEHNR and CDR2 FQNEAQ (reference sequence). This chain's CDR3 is CASSLNSYSNQPQHF. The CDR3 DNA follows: TGTGCCAGCAGCTTAAACAGTTATAGCAATCAGCCCCAGCATTTT.

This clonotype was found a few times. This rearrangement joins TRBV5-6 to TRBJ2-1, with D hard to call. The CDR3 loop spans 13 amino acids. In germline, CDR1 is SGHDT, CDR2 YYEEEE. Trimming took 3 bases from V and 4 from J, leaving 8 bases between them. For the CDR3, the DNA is TGTGCCAGCAGCTCAGCCACGTACAATGAGCAGTTCTTC. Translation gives CASSSATYNEQFF.

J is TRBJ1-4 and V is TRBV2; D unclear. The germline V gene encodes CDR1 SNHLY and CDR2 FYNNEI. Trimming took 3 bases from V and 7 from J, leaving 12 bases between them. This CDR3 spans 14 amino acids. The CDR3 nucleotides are TGTGCCAGCAGTGATAGAGGGATCGGTGAAAAACTGTTTTTT. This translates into CASSDRGIGEKLFF.

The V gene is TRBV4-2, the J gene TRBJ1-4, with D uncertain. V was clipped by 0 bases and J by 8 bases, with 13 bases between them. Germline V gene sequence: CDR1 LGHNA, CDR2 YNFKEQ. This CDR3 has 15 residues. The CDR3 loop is CASSQDLGKGEKLFF. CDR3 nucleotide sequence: TGTGCCAGCAGCCAAGATCTAGGGAAAGGGGAAAAACTGTTTTTT.

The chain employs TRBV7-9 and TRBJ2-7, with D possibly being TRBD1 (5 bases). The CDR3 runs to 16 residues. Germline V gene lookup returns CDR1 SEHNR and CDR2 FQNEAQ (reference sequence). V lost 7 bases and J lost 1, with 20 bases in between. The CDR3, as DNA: TGTGCCAGCACGTCGGGTCACCGGACATCATCCTACGAGCAGTACTTC. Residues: CASTSGHRTSSYEQYF.

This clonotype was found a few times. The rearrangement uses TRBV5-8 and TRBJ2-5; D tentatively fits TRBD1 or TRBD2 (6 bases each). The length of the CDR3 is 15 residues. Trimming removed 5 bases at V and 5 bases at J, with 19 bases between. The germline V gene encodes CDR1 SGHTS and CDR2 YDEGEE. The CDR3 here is CASSQGTGPSETQYF. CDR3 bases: TGTGCCAGCAGTCAGGGGACTGGCCCCTCTGAGACCCAGTACTTC.

CDR3: CANKGQGLKQETQYF. For the CDR3, the DNA is TGTGCCAACAAGGGGCAGGGGCTCAAACAAGAGACCCAGTACTTC. This chain connects TRBV2 to TRBJ2-5; D is perhaps TRBD1 (6 bases). The germline V gene has CDR1 SNHLY and CDR2 FYNNEI. V was cut by 10 bases and J by 2 bases, with 20 bases left in between. CDR3 length: 15 residues.

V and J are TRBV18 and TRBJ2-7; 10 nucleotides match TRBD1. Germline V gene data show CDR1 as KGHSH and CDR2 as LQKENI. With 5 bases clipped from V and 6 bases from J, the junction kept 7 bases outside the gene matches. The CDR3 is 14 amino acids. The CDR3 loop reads CASSSTGGRVEQYF. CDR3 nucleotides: TGTGCCAGCTCATCGACAGGGGGCCGGGTCGAGCAGTACTTC.

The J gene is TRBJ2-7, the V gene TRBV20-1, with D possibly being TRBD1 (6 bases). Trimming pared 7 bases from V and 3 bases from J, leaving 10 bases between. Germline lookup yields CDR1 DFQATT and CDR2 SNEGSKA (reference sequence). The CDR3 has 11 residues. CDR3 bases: TGCAGTGGGGAACAGGGCTACGAGCAGTACTTC. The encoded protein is CSGEQGYEQYF.

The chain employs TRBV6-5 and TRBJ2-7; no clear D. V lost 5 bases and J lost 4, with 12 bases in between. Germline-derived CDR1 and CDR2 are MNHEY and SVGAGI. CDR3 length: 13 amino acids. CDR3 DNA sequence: TGTGCCAGCAGTCCTCGATCCGTATACGAGCAGTACTTC. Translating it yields CASSPRSVYEQYF.

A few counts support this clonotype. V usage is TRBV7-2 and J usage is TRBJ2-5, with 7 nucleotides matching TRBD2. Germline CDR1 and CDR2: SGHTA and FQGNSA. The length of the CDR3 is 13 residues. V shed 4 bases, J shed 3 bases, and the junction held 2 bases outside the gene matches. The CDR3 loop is CASSSRGEETQYF. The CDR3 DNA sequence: TGTGCCAGCAGCTCCCGGGGGGAAGAGACCCAGTACTTC.

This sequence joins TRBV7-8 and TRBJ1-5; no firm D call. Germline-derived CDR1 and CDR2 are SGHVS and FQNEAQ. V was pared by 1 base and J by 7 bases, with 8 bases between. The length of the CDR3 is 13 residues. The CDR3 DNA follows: TGTGCCAGCAGCTTAGATAGTGTGCAGCCCCAGCATTTT. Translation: CASSLDSVQPQHF.

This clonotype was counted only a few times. The CDR3 nucleotides read TGTGCCAGCAGCTTAGATGGCGGATACAATGAGCAGTTCTTC. This encodes CASSLDGGYNEQFF. The chain carries TRBV7-2 and TRBJ2-1; no reliable D call. Per germline, CDR1 SGHTA and CDR2 FQGNSA. CDR3 length: 14 residues. Trimming pared 1 base from V and 4 bases from J, leaving 8 bases between.

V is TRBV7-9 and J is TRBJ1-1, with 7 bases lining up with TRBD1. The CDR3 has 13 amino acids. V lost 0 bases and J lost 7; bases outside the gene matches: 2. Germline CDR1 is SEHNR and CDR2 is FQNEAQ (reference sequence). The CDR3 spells CASSLARDSEAFF. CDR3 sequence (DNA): TGTGCCAGCAGCTTAGCGCGGGACAGTGAAGCTTTCTTT.